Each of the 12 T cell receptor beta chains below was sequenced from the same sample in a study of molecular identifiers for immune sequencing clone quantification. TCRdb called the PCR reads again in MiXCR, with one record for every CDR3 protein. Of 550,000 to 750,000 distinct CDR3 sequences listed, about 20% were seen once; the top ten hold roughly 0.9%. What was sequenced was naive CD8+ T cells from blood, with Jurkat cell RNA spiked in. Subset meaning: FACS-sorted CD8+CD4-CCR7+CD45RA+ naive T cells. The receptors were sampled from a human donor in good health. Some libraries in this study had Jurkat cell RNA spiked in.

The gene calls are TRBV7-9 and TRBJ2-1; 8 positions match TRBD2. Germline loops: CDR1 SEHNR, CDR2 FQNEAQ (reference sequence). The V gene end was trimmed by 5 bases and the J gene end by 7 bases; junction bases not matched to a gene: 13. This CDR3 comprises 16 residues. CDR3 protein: CASSRVYRTSSNEQFF. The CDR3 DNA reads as TGTGCCAGCAGCCGGGTATACAGGACTAGCTCTAATGAGCAGTTCTTC.

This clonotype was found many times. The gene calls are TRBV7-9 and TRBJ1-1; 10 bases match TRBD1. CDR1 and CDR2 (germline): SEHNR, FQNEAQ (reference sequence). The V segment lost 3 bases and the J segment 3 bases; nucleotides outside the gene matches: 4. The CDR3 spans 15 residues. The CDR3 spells CASSLGQGIHTEAFF. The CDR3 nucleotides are TGTGCCAGCAGCTTGGGACAGGGGATTCACACTGAAGCTTTCTTT.

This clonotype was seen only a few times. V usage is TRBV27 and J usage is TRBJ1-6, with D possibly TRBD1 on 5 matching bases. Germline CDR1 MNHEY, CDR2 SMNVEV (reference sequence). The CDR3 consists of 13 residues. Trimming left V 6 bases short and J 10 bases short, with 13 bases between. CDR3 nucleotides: TGTGCCAGCAGGGGGGGACCAGCCTCACCCCTCCACTTT. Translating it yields CASRGGPASPLHF.

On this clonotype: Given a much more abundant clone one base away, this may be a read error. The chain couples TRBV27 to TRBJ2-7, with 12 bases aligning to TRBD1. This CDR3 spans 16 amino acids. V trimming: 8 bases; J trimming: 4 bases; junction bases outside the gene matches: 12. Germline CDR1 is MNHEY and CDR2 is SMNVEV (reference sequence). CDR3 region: CASGYTPGQGAYEQYF. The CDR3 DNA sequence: TGTGCCAGCGGTTACACGCCGGGACAGGGGGCTTACGAGCAGTACTTC.

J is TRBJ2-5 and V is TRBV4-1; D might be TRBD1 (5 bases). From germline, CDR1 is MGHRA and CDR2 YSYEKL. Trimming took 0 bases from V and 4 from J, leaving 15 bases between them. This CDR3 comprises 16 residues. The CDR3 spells CASSQEPGRGPETQYF. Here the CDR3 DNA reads TGCGCCAGCAGCCAAGAACCAGGGCGTGGGCCAGAGACCCAGTACTTC.

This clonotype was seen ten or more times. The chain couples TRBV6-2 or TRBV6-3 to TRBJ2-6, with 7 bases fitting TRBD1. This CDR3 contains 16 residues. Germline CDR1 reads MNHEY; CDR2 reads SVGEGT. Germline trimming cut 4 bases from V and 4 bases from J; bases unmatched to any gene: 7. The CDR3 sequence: CASSWNRGTGANVLTF. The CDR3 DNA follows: TGTGCCAGCAGTTGGAACAGGGGAACCGGGGCCAACGTCCTGACTTTC.

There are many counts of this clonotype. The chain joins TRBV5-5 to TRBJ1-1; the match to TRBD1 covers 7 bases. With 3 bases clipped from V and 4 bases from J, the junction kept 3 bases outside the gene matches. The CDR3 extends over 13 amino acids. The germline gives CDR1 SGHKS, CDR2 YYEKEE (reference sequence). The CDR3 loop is CASSSDRATEAFF. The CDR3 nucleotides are TGTGCCAGCAGCTCTGACAGGGCCACTGAAGCTTTCTTT. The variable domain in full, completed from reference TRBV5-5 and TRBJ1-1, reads DAGVTQSPTHLIKTRGQQVTLRCSPISGHKSVSWYQQVLGQGPQFIFQYYEKEERGRGNFPDRFSARQFPNYSSELNVNALLLGDSALYLCASSSDRATEAFFGQGTRLTVV.

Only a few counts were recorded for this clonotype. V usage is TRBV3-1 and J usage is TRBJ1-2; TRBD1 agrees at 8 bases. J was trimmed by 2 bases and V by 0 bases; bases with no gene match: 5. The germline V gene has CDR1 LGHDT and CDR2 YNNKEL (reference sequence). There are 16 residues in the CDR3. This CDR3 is CASSQDGQGANYGYTF. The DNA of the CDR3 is TGTGCCAGCAGCCAAGACGGGCAGGGGGCCAACTATGGCTACACCTTC.

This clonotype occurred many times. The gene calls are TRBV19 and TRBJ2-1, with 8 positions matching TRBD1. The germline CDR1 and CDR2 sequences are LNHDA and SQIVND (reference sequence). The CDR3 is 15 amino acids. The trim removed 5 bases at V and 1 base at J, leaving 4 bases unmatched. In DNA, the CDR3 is TGTGCCAGTAGTCCCTGGACAGGGTCCTACAATGAGCAGTTCTTC. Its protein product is CASSPWTGSYNEQFF.

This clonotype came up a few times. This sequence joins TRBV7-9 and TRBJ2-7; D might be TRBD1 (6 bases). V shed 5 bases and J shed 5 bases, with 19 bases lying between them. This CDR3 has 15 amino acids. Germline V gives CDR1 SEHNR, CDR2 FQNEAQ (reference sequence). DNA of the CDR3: TGTGCCAGCAGCACGGCACAGGGAGTTCTCCACGAGCAGTACTTC. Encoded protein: CASSTAQGVLHEQYF.

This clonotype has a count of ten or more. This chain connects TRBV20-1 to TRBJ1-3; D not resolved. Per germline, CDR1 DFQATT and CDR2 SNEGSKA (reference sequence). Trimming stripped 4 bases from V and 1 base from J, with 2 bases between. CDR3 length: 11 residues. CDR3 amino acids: CSAMSGNTIYF. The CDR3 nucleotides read TGCAGTGCTATGTCTGGAAACACCATATATTTT.

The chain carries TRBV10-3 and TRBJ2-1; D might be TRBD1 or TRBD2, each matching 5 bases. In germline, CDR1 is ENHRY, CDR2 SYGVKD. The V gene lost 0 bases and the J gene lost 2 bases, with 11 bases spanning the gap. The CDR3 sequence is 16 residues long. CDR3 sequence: CAISESGTDTYNEQFF. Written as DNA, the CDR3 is TGTGCCATCAGTGAGTCCGGGACCGATACCTACAATGAGCAGTTCTTC.